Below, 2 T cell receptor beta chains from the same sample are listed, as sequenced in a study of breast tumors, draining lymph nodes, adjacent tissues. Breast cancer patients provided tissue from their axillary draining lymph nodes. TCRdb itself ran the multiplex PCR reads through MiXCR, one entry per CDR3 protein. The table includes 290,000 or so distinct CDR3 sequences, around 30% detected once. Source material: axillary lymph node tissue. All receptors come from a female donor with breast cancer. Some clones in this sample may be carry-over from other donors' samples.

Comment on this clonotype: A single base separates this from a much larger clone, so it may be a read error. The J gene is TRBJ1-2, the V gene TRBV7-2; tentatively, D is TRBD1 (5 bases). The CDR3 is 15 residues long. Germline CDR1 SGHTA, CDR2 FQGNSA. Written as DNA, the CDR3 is TGTGCCAGCAGCCACTCCGGGGGGACTAACTATGGCTACCCCTTC. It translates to CASSHSGGTNYGYPF.

The CDR3: CASSLFGSEAFF. The CDR3, as DNA: TGTGCCAGCAGTTTATTTGGGTCTGAAGCTTTCTTT. The chain recombines TRBV12-3 or TRBV12-4 with TRBJ1-1, with D hard to call. The CDR3 covers 12 residues. The ends were cut back, 2 bases at V and 6 bases at J, with 7 bases in the middle.